Listed here are 24 T cell receptor beta chains from one sample, sequenced in a study of blood T cells in healthy people across ages (dated by TCRdb to 2014 to 2015). Libraries were prepared through 5' RACE. Sequenced on an Illumina HiSeq 2500. A second PCR of 7 to 11 cycles was performed with a sample-barcoded 5' primer and a J-beta primer mix. TCRdb applied fastp at Q25 and MiXCR to the public reads, then kept only in-frame beta chains. For every CDR3 protein sequence, its rows merge into one entry that carries the most common genes and DNA. The sample contains about 380,000 distinct CDR3 sequences, 52% of them found a single time. The ten biggest clones cover approximately 51% of the sample. The sequencing sample was made of blood. The receptors were gathered from a man in his fifties or sixties in good health.

The chain couples TRBV11-2 to TRBJ2-7, with 10 nucleotides matching TRBD1. The junction had 5 bases not matched to a gene; V was cut back by 4 bases and J by 5 bases. Germline CDR1 is SGHAT and CDR2 is FQNNGV. The CDR3 loop spans 14 amino acids. This CDR3 is CASSSRQGAHEQYF. The CDR3 DNA reads as TGTGCCAGCAGCTCTCGACAGGGGGCCCACGAGCAGTACTTC.

This chain links TRBV5-1 with TRBJ2-7, with unresolved D. V shed 0 bases and J shed 0 bases, with 13 bases lying between them. The CDR3 totals 16 residues. Germline CDR1 is SGHRS and CDR2 is YFSETQ. As DNA, the CDR3 is TGCGCCAGCAGCTTGGGAGGCCCTTCAACCTCCTACGAGCAGTACTTC. It is translated as CASSLGGPSTSYEQYF. Complete variable domain (other parts from reference TRBV5-1 and TRBJ2-7): KAGVTQTPRYLIKTRGQQVTLSCSPISGHRSVSWYQQTPGQGLQFLFEYFSETQRNKGNFPGRFSGRQFSNSRSEMNVSTLELGDSALYLCASSLGGPSTSYEQYFGPGTRLTVT.

The chain recombines TRBV2 with TRBJ2-7, with 11 positions matching TRBD1. Germline trimming cut 4 bases from V and 7 bases from J; bases unmatched to any gene: 6. Germline values: CDR1 SNHLY, CDR2 FYNNEI. The CDR3 runs 14 residues. The DNA of the CDR3 is TGTGCCAGCAGTGGGGACAGGGGGATTGGGGAGCAGTACTTC. Protein: CASSGDRGIGEQYF. Full variable domain (remainder filled in from reference TRBV2 and TRBJ2-7): EPEVTQTPSHQVTQMGQEVILRCVPISNHLYFYWYRQILGQKVEFLVSFYNNEISEKSEIFDDQFSVERPDGSNFTLKIRSTKLEDSAMYFCASSGDRGIGEQYFGPGTRLTVT.

This chain's CDR3 is CASSPRPNSPLHF. As DNA, the CDR3 is TGTGCCAGCAGCCCGCGCCCCAATTCACCCCTCCACTTT. The V call is TRBV16, the J call TRBJ1-6, with D unclear. V lost 4 bases to trimming and J lost 7 bases, with 8 bases between them. This CDR3 has 13 residues. Germline V gene lookup returns CDR1 KGHSY and CDR2 FQNENV.

The V call is TRBV20-1, the J call TRBJ2-7; maybe TRBD2 (5 bases). The germline gives CDR1 DFQATT, CDR2 SNEGSKA (reference sequence). The CDR3 extends over 12 amino acids. V was pared by 7 bases and J by 1 base, with 11 bases between. CDR3 in DNA: TGCAGTGTGAACCGGGATTCCTACGAGCAGTACTTC. Translating gives CSVNRDSYEQYF.

This clonotype was observed a handful of times. It may be a read error: a sequence one base away is much more abundant. The chain uses TRBV6-5 and TRBJ2-5; D is uncertain. Germline V CDR1 and CDR2: MNHEY, SVGAGI. The CDR3 is made up of 14 amino acids. The V end lost 0 bases, the J end lost 11 bases, and 16 bases lay between the germline ends. The CDR3 DNA is TGTGCCAGCAGTTACTCGTACCAAGGTATTGAGCAGTACTTC. Amino acid sequence: CASSYSYQGIEQYF.

The chain combines TRBV7-2 with TRBJ2-1; TRBD2 might be the D (5 bases). The CDR3 runs 15 residues. The V gene's germline CDR1 is SGHTA and CDR2 FQGNSA. Trimming shortened V by 1 base and J by 4 bases, and 11 bases separated the two germline ends. CDR3 nucleotides: TGTGCCAGCAGCTTAGGACCCCGAGGGTACAATGAGCAGTTCTTC. Its protein product is CASSLGPRGYNEQFF.

This clonotype has at least ten counts. The V gene is TRBV27, the J gene TRBJ2-6, with unresolved D. Germline assignment: CDR1 MNHEY and CDR2 SMNVEV (reference sequence). Trimming took 3 bases from V and 0 from J, leaving 6 bases between them. The CDR3 runs 15 residues. CDR3 nucleotides: TGTGCCAGCAGTTTGTGGGGCTCTGGGGCCAACGTCCTGACTTTC. Its translation: CASSLWGSGANVLTF.

The chain employs TRBV3-1 and TRBJ2-1, with TRBD2 matching 7 bases. The CDR3 extends over 16 amino acids. The germline gives CDR1 LGHDT, CDR2 YNNKEL (reference sequence). V was clipped by 1 base and J by 6 bases; unmatched bases: 9. DNA for the CDR3: TGTGCCAGCAGCCAAGGGGGGGGAACTAGTACCAATGAGCAGTTCTTC. Its translation: CASSQGGGTSTNEQFF.

The gene calls are TRBV20-1 and TRBJ2-1; D is tentatively TRBD1 or TRBD2 (5 bases each). Trimming shortened V by 3 bases and J by 5 bases, and 14 bases separated the two germline ends. From germline, CDR1 is DFQATT and CDR2 SNEGSKA (reference sequence). This CDR3 has 14 amino acids. For the CDR3, the DNA is TGCAGTGCTAGGGGACCCCGAGGGGACAATGAGCAGTTCTTC. It translates to CSARGPRGDNEQFF.

This clonotype was recorded only once. This sequence joins TRBV29-1 and TRBJ1-1; D is unclear. The germline V and J ends were trimmed by 5 bases and 4 bases, with 11 bases remaining between them. The CDR3 spans 12 residues. The germline V gene has CDR1 SQVTM and CDR2 ANQGSEA. The CDR3 reads CSVNDGTTEAFF. Here the CDR3 DNA reads TGCAGCGTTAACGACGGTACCACTGAAGCTTTCTTT.

The J gene is TRBJ1-2, the V gene TRBV6-5; tentative D call: TRBD1 (5 bases). The CDR3 is 14 residues long. Germline V lookup: CDR1 MNHEY, CDR2 SVGAGI. The germline V and J ends were trimmed by 0 bases and 4 bases, with 9 bases remaining between them. The CDR3 DNA reads TGTGCCAGCAGTTACTCGACGCAGGGCTATGGCTACACCTTC. This codes for CASSYSTQGYGYTF.

This clonotype was observed a few times. The CDR3 loop reads CSVKEPGQGSGIQYF. CDR3 nucleotide sequence: TGCAGCGTTAAGGAACCGGGACAGGGTTCCGGCATTCAGTACTTC. The chain links TRBV29-1 to TRBJ2-4, with 9 positions matching TRBD1. CDR3 size: 15 residues. J gave up 9 bases and V 5 bases, and 14 bases lay outside the gene matches. The germline V gene has CDR1 SQVTM and CDR2 ANQGSEA.

The V call is TRBV7-6, the J call TRBJ1-1; D is unclear. The ends were cut back, 3 bases at V and 0 bases at J, with 11 bases in the middle. The CDR3 is made up of 15 amino acids. CDR1 is SGHVS, CDR2 FNYEAQ, per germline. This chain's CDR3 is CASSLTVALNTEAFF. The DNA of the CDR3 is TGTGCCAGCAGCTTGACGGTCGCCTTGAACACTGAAGCTTTCTTT.

The rearrangement links TRBV7-2 to TRBJ2-1; the D gene is possibly TRBD1 (6 bases). This CDR3 has 14 residues. V lost 5 bases and J lost 1, with 9 bases in between. The germline V gene has CDR1 SGHTA and CDR2 FQGNSA. The CDR3 spells CASSPDRSYNEQFF. The CDR3 nucleotides read TGTGCCAGCAGCCCCGACAGGTCCTACAATGAGCAGTTCTTC.

The chain joins TRBV10-3 to TRBJ2-7, with 10 nucleotides matching TRBD1. In germline, CDR1 is ENHRY, CDR2 SYGVKD. The CDR3 covers 14 residues. Unmatched junction bases numbered 6, after V lost 9 bases and J lost 1 base. This CDR3 is CAIAGTGVSYEQYF. The CDR3 region has the DNA TGTGCCATAGCCGGGACAGGGGTATCCTACGAGCAGTACTTC.

This clonotype has ten or more counts. V is TRBV29-1 and J is TRBJ2-7; D unresolved. Per the germline V gene, CDR1 is SQVTM and CDR2 is ANQGSEA. CDR3 size: 12 residues. Trimming pared 4 bases from V and 2 bases from J, leaving 9 bases between. CDR3 sequence (DNA): TGCAGCGTTGTAGCCGGCCCCTACGAGCAGTACTTC. It yields the protein CSVVAGPYEQYF.

This clonotype was counted only a few times. The chain is built from TRBV24-1 and TRBJ2-5, with 11 nucleotides matching TRBD1. The length of the CDR3 is 15 residues. Germline loops: CDR1 KGHDR, CDR2 SFDVKD. V gave up 4 bases and J gave up 4 bases; unmatched junction bases: 4. CDR3: CATSESGTGGETQYF. In DNA, the CDR3 is TGTGCCACCAGTGAGTCCGGGACAGGGGGAGAGACCCAGTACTTC.

The gene calls are TRBV4-3 and TRBJ2-3, with D uncertain. V dropped 1 base and J dropped 3 bases, with 11 bases sitting between them. Germline CDR1 LGHNA, CDR2 YSLEER. The CDR3 runs 15 residues. The CDR3 reads CASSQGRARTDTQYF. DNA for the CDR3: TGCGCCAGCAGCCAAGGACGAGCAAGGACAGATACGCAGTATTTT.

This clonotype has a count of ten or more. This rearrangement joins TRBV12-3 or TRBV12-4 to TRBJ2-1; TRBD2 is a possible D gene (5 bases). Trimming removed 6 bases at V and 7 bases at J, with 10 bases between. CDR3 size: 12 residues. Written as DNA, the CDR3 is TGTGCCAGCAGCCTACGGGGAAATGAGCAGTTCTTC. It specifies CASSLRGNEQFF.

The sample holds a few counts of this clonotype. The gene calls are TRBV5-6 and TRBJ2-1, with 8 bases identical to TRBD2. CDR1 and CDR2 (germline): SGHDT, YYEEEE. V lost 6 bases and J lost 4; bases outside the gene matches: 9. The CDR3 length is 15 residues. CDR3 residues: CASTPSGSAYNEQFF. CDR3 sequence (DNA): TGTGCCAGCACCCCAAGCGGGAGTGCGTACAATGAGCAGTTCTTC.

V usage is TRBV10-3 and J usage is TRBJ2-7; 16 bases map to TRBD2. V shed 10 bases, J shed 4 bases, and the junction held 10 bases outside the gene matches. The germline V gene encodes CDR1 ENHRY and CDR2 SYGVKD. The CDR3 runs to 16 residues. CDR3 nucleotides: TGTGCCACCGCCGGGACTAGCGGGAGGGCCAGTTACGAGCAGTACTTC. Translating gives CATAGTSGRASYEQYF.

This rearrangement joins TRBV20-1 to TRBJ2-1; TRBD2 might be the D (5 bases). The germline V gene encodes CDR1 DFQATT and CDR2 SNEGSKA (reference sequence). The CDR3 covers 16 residues. Between the trimmed V and J ends, which lost 0 bases and 2 bases, there was a span of 14 bases. In DNA, the CDR3 is TGCAGTGCTAGAGATGGAGGCCAATGGGCCTACAATGAGCAGTTCTTC. It is translated as CSARDGGQWAYNEQFF.

The sample holds a few counts of this clonotype. The chain couples TRBV7-2 to TRBJ2-7; 10 bases align to TRBD2. The V and J ends lost 5 bases and 2 bases, in that order; junction bases with no gene match: 6. The CDR3 runs to 15 residues. Germline V CDR1 and CDR2: SGHTA, FQGNSA. The CDR3 spells CASSARTSGAYEQYF. CDR3 sequence (DNA): TGTGCCAGCAGCGCCCGGACTAGCGGAGCCTACGAGCAGTACTTC.